What follows are 4 T cell receptor beta chains derived from one specimen sequenced in a study of T cells expressing NK-cell markers. After re-calling the 5' RACE reads, TCRdb lists one entry per CDR3 protein, DNA absent. This listing includes approximately 380,000 distinct CDR3 sequences. What was sequenced was blood T cells: a sorted CD56 or NKG2C T cell subset, CD4+ or CD8+ T cells, or bulk PBMC T cells (not recorded which). The receptor set was obtained from a man aged 18 to 69 in good health.

The chain recombines TRBV21-1 with TRBJ1-2. TRBV21-1 is given as a pseudogene. The CDR3 is made up of 15 amino acids. This CDR3 is CASSKTRKTNYGYTF.

V usage is TRBV18 and J usage is TRBJ2-3; absent DNA, TCRdb's TRBD1 call cannot be checked. This CDR3 contains 14 residues. In germline, CDR1 is KGHSH, CDR2 LQKENI. CDR3 sequence: CASSPGLYTDTQYF. The full variable domain, with the rest looked up from reference TRBV18 and TRBJ2-3, is NAGVMQNPRHLVRRRGQEARLRCSPMKGHSHVYWYRQLPEEGLKFMVYLQKENIIDESGMPKERFSAEFPKEGPSILRIQQVVRGDSAAYFCASSPGLYTDTQYFGPGTRLTVL.

The genes are TRBV29-1 and TRBJ2-1; checking the TCRdb D call of TRBD2 is not possible without DNA. Per germline, CDR1 SQVTM and CDR2 ANQGSEA. CDR3 length: 16 residues. This CDR3 is CSVVINSGGSINEQFF.

CDR3 residues: CASSPAAVETQYF. This chain links TRBV5-1 with TRBJ2-5; lacking DNA, the TRBD2 call made by TCRdb goes unchecked. Germline CDR1 is SGHRS and CDR2 is YFSETQ. The CDR3 totals 13 residues. Combining the CDR3 with reference TRBV5-1 and TRBJ2-5 gives the whole variable domain KAGVTQTPRYLIKTRGQQVTLSCSPISGHRSVSWYQQTPGQGLQFLFEYFSETQRNKGNFPGRFSGRQFSNSRSEMNVSTLELGDSALYLCASSPAAVETQYFGPGTRLLVL.